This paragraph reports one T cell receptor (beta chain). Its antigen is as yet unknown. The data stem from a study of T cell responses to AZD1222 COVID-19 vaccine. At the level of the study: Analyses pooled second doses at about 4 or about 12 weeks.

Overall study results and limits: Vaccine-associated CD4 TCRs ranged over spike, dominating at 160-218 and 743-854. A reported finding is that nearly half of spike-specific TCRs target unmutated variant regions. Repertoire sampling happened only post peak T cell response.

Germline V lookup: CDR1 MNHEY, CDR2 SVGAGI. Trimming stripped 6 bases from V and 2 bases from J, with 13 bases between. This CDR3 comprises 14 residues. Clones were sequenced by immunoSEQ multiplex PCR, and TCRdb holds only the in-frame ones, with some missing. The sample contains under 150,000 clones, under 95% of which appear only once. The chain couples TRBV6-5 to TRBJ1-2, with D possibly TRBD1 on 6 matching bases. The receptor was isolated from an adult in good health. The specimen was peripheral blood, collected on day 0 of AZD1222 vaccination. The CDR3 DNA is TGTGCCAGCAGCCTCGTTACAGGGAACTATGGCTACACCTTC. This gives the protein CASSLVTGNYGYTF.